Listed below are T cell receptor beta chains from one sample, sequenced in a study of chronic HIV infection and antiretroviral therapy. A single record per CDR3 protein comes from TCRdb applying MiXCR to the 5' RACE reads. The sample shows tens of thousands of distinct CDR3 sequences, 7.5% to 9% of them seen only once. Sequenced input: peripheral blood. These TCRs come from an adult who had HIV and had not received antiretroviral therapy, or was an uninfected healthy control (not recorded which). Each CDR3 is given with its conserved first and last residue. A D gene is named only where the DNA matches it firmly. A row's size may be missing; if present it is once, few, many or a size class.

v_call: TRBV7-2
j_call: TRBJ2-5
d_call: NA
clone_size: NA
cdr3_nt: TGTGCCAGCAGCTTAGTGGGCAGAGAAGAGACCCAGTACTTC
cdr3_aa: CASSLVGREETQYF

v_call: TRBV2
j_call: TRBJ1-2
d_call: NA
clone_size: NA
cdr3_nt: TGTGCCAGCAGTGTGGCTGCAGCTAACTATGGCTACACCTTC
cdr3_aa: CASSVAAANYGYTF

v_call: TRBV9
j_call: TRBJ1-1
d_call: NA
clone_size: few
cdr3_nt: TGTGCCAGCAGCGTTGCAGGGGTTAGCACTGAAGCTTTCTTT
cdr3_aa: CASSVAGVSTEAFF

v_call: TRBV6-5
j_call: TRBJ1-6
d_call: TRBD1
clone_size: many
cdr3_nt: TGTGCCAGCAGTTACCTTGCCGGGACAGTTGATTCACCCCTCCACTTT
cdr3_aa: CASSYLAGTVDSPLHF

v_call: TRBV29-1
j_call: TRBJ2-1
d_call: TRBD2
clone_size: many
cdr3_nt: TGCAGCGTTGGCGAAGGACTAGCGGGTATCAATGAGCAGTTCTTC
cdr3_aa: CSVGEGLAGINEQFF

v_call: TRBV6-2/TRBV6-3
j_call: TRBJ2-1
d_call: NA
clone_size: many
cdr3_nt: TGTGCCAGCAGTTATGTAGGGGGAAGCAATGAGCAGTTCTTC
cdr3_aa: CASSYVGGSNEQFF

v_call: TRBV7-2
j_call: TRBJ2-7
d_call: NA
clone_size: many
cdr3_nt: TGTGCCAGCGTCACTGGCGGAGGTACTGGAAAGCAGTACTTC
cdr3_aa: CASVTGGGTGKQYF

v_call: TRBV7-2
j_call: TRBJ2-5
d_call: TRBD2
clone_size: few
cdr3_nt: TGTGCCAGCAGCGGTGGACTAGCGAGAAAAGAGACCCAGTACTTC
cdr3_aa: CASSGGLARKETQYF

v_call: TRBV9
j_call: TRBJ2-1
d_call: TRBD1
clone_size: many
cdr3_nt: TGTGCCAGCCAACAGGGGGCCCATGCTTTGTACAATGAGCAGTTCTTC
cdr3_aa: CASQQGAHALYNEQFF

v_call: TRBV28
j_call: TRBJ2-7
d_call: TRBD1
clone_size: many
cdr3_nt: TGTGCCAGCAGTTTGGAGTACAGGGGCTCCTACGAGCAGTACTTC
cdr3_aa: CASSLEYRGSYEQYF

v_call: TRBV2
j_call: TRBJ2-4
d_call: TRBD2
clone_size: many
cdr3_nt: TGTGCCAGCAGTGTGAGCGGGAGGGTAGCCAAAAACATTCAGTACTTC
cdr3_aa: CASSVSGRVAKNIQYF

v_call: TRBV6-2/TRBV6-3
j_call: TRBJ2-1
d_call: TRBD1
clone_size: few
cdr3_nt: TGTGCCAGCAGTTACTTACCGGGGACAGGGGTCAATGAGCAGTTCTTC
cdr3_aa: CASSYLPGTGVNEQFF